This entry is about one T cell receptor beta chain. The record originates from a study of control samples from healthy donors and cancer patients. Generated by immunoSEQ multiplex PCR, the TCRdb table keeps only in-frame clones and is missing some. The repertoire holds 90,000 to 100,000 clones, with 88% as singletons. CDR1 and CDR2 from the germline V gene are GTSNPN and SVGIG (reference sequence). There are 11 residues in the CDR3. This sequence was found in a woman in her seventies in good health. The rearrangement joins TRBV30 to TRBJ2-7; 8 bases are a match to TRBD1. Sequencing used blood. CDR3 sequence (DNA): TGTACCGTAGGACAGGGAAACGAGCAGTACTTC. Amino acid sequence: CTVGQGNEQYF. The entire variable domain, with the rest obtained from reference TRBV30 and TRBJ2-7, is as follows: SQTIHQWPATLVQPVGSPLSLECTVEGTSNPNLYWYRQAAGRGLQLLFYSVGIGQISSEVPQNLSASRPQDRQFILSSKKLLLSDSGFYLCTVGQGNEQYFGPGTRLTVT.